This TCR beta chain was profiled in a study of vaccination effects on CD4 cells after COVID-19. Here immunoSEQ multiplex PCR was the method, and the copy in TCRdb shows in-frame clones only, minus some. The sample holds 65,000 to 75,000 clones, 74% seen once. Antigen-specific CD4+ T cell clonotypes were called by their expansion after viral peptide-pool culture in ViraFEST. Culturing for around eleven days preceded CD4+ T cell isolation. Two doses of BNT162b2 or mRNA-1273 vaccine were administered to participants. Every well got over 1.5 million PBMC, which were grown with around 10 IU/ml IL-2 and about 10 ug/ml peptides. A note on this clone: The antigen is not known.

Germline V gives CDR1 MNHEY, CDR2 SVGAGI. V was pared by 2 bases and J by 7 bases, with 12 bases between. The CDR3 is 14 amino acids. This specimen was CD4+ T cells from PBMCs cultured with HCoV-229E spike peptides, taken after COVID-19 vaccination. The receptor comes from a human donor who received a COVID-19 vaccine. The J gene is TRBJ2-1, the V gene TRBV6-5; D unclear. Here the CDR3 DNA reads TGTGCCAGCAGTTACCCCGCTGGTAGAAATGAGCAGTTCTTC. Protein sequence: CASSYPAGRNEQFF.